The 23 T cell receptor beta chains below all came from one sample that was sequenced in a study of beta chain features in type 1 diabetes. Reverse transcribing all isolated RNA meant expressed TCRB transcripts were sequenced. Only in-frame clones appear in the TCRdb table, and some are missing; sequencing was by immunoSEQ multiplex PCR. The data hold 970,000 or so clones, with 15% to 20% observed a single time. Specimen: naive CD4+ T cells from blood. These receptors were taken from a woman aged 18 to 35 in good health.

The V and J genes are TRBV5-6 and TRBJ1-2, with D possibly TRBD1 on 5 matching bases. The germline V gene encodes CDR1 SGHDT and CDR2 YYEEEE. Trimming pared 3 bases from V and 4 bases from J, leaving 13 bases between. The CDR3 runs 14 residues. CDR3: CASSSLDSTYGYTF. The DNA for the CDR3 is TGTGCCAGCAGCTCGTTAGACAGTACCTATGGCTACACCTTC.

The V and J genes are TRBV5-4 and TRBJ2-5, with TRBD2 matching 9 bases. The length of the CDR3 is 16 residues. V dropped 2 bases and J dropped 2; count of bases not matched to a gene: 7. The germline gives CDR1 SGHNT, CDR2 YYREEE (reference sequence). For the CDR3, the DNA is TGTGCCAGCAGCTTCGGAGCGGGAGGCGAACAAGAGACCCAGTACTTC. Its translation: CASSFGAGGEQETQYF.

This clone was seen only a few times. V usage is TRBV28 and J usage is TRBJ2-7; no clear D. V lost 5 bases and J 7 bases, leaving 12 bases between the germline ends. Germline-derived CDR1 and CDR2 are MDHEN and SYDVKM. The CDR3 spans 12 residues. CDR3 DNA sequence: TGTGCCAGCAGTCTCGCCCAGTTGGAGCAGTACTTC. Its protein is CASSLAQLEQYF.

There are a few counts of this clone. V is TRBV28 and J is TRBJ2-3; no firm D call. This CDR3 has 16 residues. The V end was cut by 7 bases, the J end by 3 bases, with 20 bases between. CDR1 is MDHEN, CDR2 SYDVKM, per germline. CDR3 DNA sequence: TGTGCCAGCACCTTTTATGGCCGGTCTAGGACAGATACGCAGTATTTT. Translation: CASTFYGRSRTDTQYF.

This clone was detected a few times. The V and J genes are TRBV7-2 and TRBJ2-7; 11 bases match TRBD2. V was pared by 0 bases and J by 6 bases, with 7 bases of the junction left unmatched. There are 16 residues in the CDR3. Germline assignment: CDR1 SGHTA and CDR2 FQGNSA. The CDR3: CASSLAALAGAGEQYF. CDR3 bases: TGTGCCAGCAGCTTAGCGGCACTAGCGGGAGCGGGCGAGCAGTACTTC.

Only a few counts were recorded for this clone. The chain combines TRBV13 with TRBJ2-3; no definite D call. Trimming pared 5 bases from V and 2 bases from J, leaving 8 bases between. CDR1 is PRHDT and CDR2 is FYEKMQ in the germline V gene (reference sequence). The CDR3 runs 13 residues. CDR3 residues: CASSPRPTDTQYF. In DNA form, the CDR3 reads TGTGCCAGCAGCCCCCGCCCCACAGATACGCAGTATTTT.

This chain links TRBV5-4 with TRBJ2-1; 11 bases align to TRBD1. This CDR3 contains 16 residues. V lost 4 bases, J lost 7 bases, and 10 bases stayed unmatched. In germline, CDR1 is SGHNT, CDR2 YYREEE (reference sequence). CDR3 DNA sequence: TGTGCCAGCAGCCAACCTCCCGGGACAGGGGGTAATGAGCAGTTCTTC. Protein sequence: CASSQPPGTGGNEQFF.

In this sample, this clone turned up a few times. The rearrangement joins TRBV27 to TRBJ2-3; unclear D gene. Germline lookup yields CDR1 MNHEY and CDR2 SMNVEV (reference sequence). This CDR3 region has 15 residues. Trimming stripped 5 bases from V and 3 bases from J, with 15 bases between. The CDR3 loop reads CASSRIPRPTDTQYF. The CDR3 bases are TGTGCCAGCAGTCGAATACCTCGCCCTACAGATACGCAGTATTTT.

A few counts support this clone. The chain employs TRBV4-2 and TRBJ2-2; a weak D match, TRBD1 (6 bases). Germline V gene data show CDR1 as LGHNA and CDR2 as YNFKEQ. The CDR3 length is 17 residues. The V and J ends lost 1 base and 8 bases respectively, with 20 bases between them. CDR3 sequence (DNA): TGTGCCAGCAGCCAAGCTACACAGGGTCGGTATCCGGGGGAGCTGTTTTTT. This codes for CASSQATQGRYPGELFF.

This clone was recorded only once. The CDR3 bases are TGCGCCAGCAGCGCCACCGGGACTAGCGGGAGAGGGGCCGGGGAGCTGTTTTTT. Its translation is CASSATGTSGRGAGELFF. V and J are TRBV5-1 and TRBJ2-2; 14 bases are shared with TRBD2. The CDR3 is 18 amino acids. Germline V gene data show CDR1 as SGHRS and CDR2 as YFSETQ. Trimming cost V 4 bases and J 6 bases; bases outside gene matches: 11.

This clone was picked up a small number of times. CDR3 DNA sequence: TGCAGCGTTGTGGGACTGCCTGGAAACACCATATATTTT. This encodes CSVVGLPGNTIYF. This chain uses TRBV29-1 with TRBJ1-3, with D possibly being TRBD1 (5 bases). In germline, CDR1 is SQVTM, CDR2 ANQGSEA. The CDR3 is 13 amino acids. The V end was cut by 4 bases, the J end by 2 bases, with 9 bases between.

This clone was counted only a few times. The chain joins TRBV27 to TRBJ2-7; D is possibly TRBD1 (5 bases). The CDR3 contains 12 residues. The V gene lost 3 bases and the J gene lost 6 bases, with 9 bases spanning the gap. The V gene's germline CDR1 is MNHEY and CDR2 SMNVEV (reference sequence). The CDR3 region has the DNA TGTGCCAGCAGTTTTGGGGCCGGCGAGCAGTACTTC. It is translated as CASSFGAGEQYF.

For this clone: Different DNA sequences within this sample yield the same CDR3. The chain employs TRBV7-2 and TRBJ2-7; 9 bases match TRBD1. V trimming: 5 bases; J trimming: 3 bases; junction bases outside the gene matches: 8. The V gene's germline CDR1 is SGHTA and CDR2 FQGNSA. The CDR3 runs 15 residues. Here the CDR3 DNA reads TGTGCCAGCAGCCCTAGGGGGGGACAGGGCTACGAGCAGTACTTC. Translated: CASSPRGGQGYEQYF.

The CDR3 region is CASSPEIQGGYTF. CDR3 coding DNA: TGCGCCAGCAGCCCAGAAATACAGGGAGGCTACACCTTC. The chain combines TRBV4-3 with TRBJ1-2; TRBD1 is a possible D gene (6 bases). The CDR3 consists of 13 residues. Per the germline V gene, CDR1 is LGHNA and CDR2 is YSLEER. Trimming cost V 4 bases and J 8 bases, with 14 bases left between them.

To note about this clone: The junction departs from the called germline gene at one end, perhaps through a read error. V usage is TRBV29-1 and J usage is TRBJ2-1, with 10 bases identical to TRBD1. This CDR3 contains 13 residues. The germline V gene encodes CDR1 SQVTM and CDR2 ANQGSEA. The CDR3 coding sequence is TGCAGTGTTGGGGACAGGGGTTACAATGAGCAGTTCTTC. Protein: CSVGDRGYNEQFF.

This chain joins TRBV18 and TRBJ2-7; D gene uncertain. Trimming removed 2 bases from V and 1 base from J, with 6 bases in between. There are 13 residues in the CDR3. CDR1 is KGHSH and CDR2 is LQKENI in the germline V gene. The CDR3, as DNA: TGTGCCAGCTCACCAGGGTATTCCTACGAGCAGTACTTC. It specifies CASSPGYSYEQYF.

This clone was picked up a small number of times. The chain carries TRBV28 and TRBJ2-3, with D unclear. The CDR3 runs 12 residues. V lost 7 bases, J lost 3 bases, and 8 bases lay in between. The germline V gene encodes CDR1 MDHEN and CDR2 SYDVKM. The CDR3 region has the DNA TGTGCCAGCAAACTGGGTACAGATACGCAGTATTTT. Translated, it gives CASKLGTDTQYF. Drawing the rest from reference TRBV28 and TRBJ2-3, the complete variable domain is DVKVTQSSRYLVKRTGEKVFLECVQDMDHENMFWYRQDPGLGLRLIYFSYDVKMKEKGDIPEGYSVSREKKERFSLILESASTNQTSMYLCASKLGTDTQYFGPGTRLTVL.

This clone was seen more than once but under ten times. V and J are TRBV28 and TRBJ2-1; perhaps D is TRBD1 or TRBD2 (5 bases each). In germline, CDR1 is MDHEN, CDR2 SYDVKM. The CDR3 has 16 residues. The V and J ends lost 6 bases and 0 bases respectively, with 15 bases between them. CDR3 DNA: TGTGCCAGCAGGACTGGGACCACCAGCTCCTACAATGAGCAGTTCTTC. As protein: CASRTGTTSSYNEQFF.

The CDR3 region is CASSAAGAYQETQYF. CDR3 nucleotide sequence: TGTGCCAGCAGCGCCGCCGGGGCGTACCAAGAGACCCAGTACTTC. The rearrangement uses TRBV9 and TRBJ2-5; D is perhaps TRBD1 or TRBD2 (5 bases each). The CDR3 totals 15 residues. Trimming took 3 bases from V and 0 from J, leaving 12 bases between them. Germline assignment: CDR1 SGDLS and CDR2 YYNGEE.

This clone was observed a handful of times. The chain carries TRBV7-2 and TRBJ2-2; no clear D gene. Germline CDR1 is SGHTA and CDR2 is FQGNSA. CDR3 length: 16 amino acids. Trimming took off 1 base at V and 4 bases at J, with 13 bases between the two ends. The CDR3 nucleotides are TGTGCCAGCAGCTTAGAAGGCGTCCTGAGCACCGGGGAGCTGTTTTTT. This codes for CASSLEGVLSTGELFF. The variable domain in full, completed from reference TRBV7-2 and TRBJ2-2, reads GAGVSQSPSNKVTEKGKDVELRCDPISGHTALYWYRQSLGQGLEFLIYFQGNSAPDKSGLPSDRFSAERTGGSVSTLTIQRTQQEDSAVYLCASSLEGVLSTGELFFGEGSRLTVL.

J is TRBJ2-1 and V is TRBV2; maybe TRBD2 (6 bases). The CDR3 is made up of 14 amino acids. The V gene's germline CDR1 is SNHLY and CDR2 FYNNEI. Trimming cost V 7 bases and J 0 bases, with 10 bases left between them. The CDR3 DNA follows: TGTGCCAGCATACGGGAGAGCTCCTACAATGAGCAGTTCTTC. It translates to CASIRESSYNEQFF.

This clone has just a few counts. Other nucleotide sequences in the sample specify the same CDR3. The V and J genes are TRBV15 and TRBJ1-5; no reliable D call. CDR3 size: 12 residues. CDR1 and CDR2 (germline): LNHNV, YYDKDF (reference sequence). Trimming cost V 0 bases and J 7 bases, with 4 bases left between them. The CDR3 protein is CATSRDRQPQHF. CDR3 in DNA: TGTGCCACCAGCAGAGATAGGCAGCCCCAGCATTTT.

This clone was detected only a few times. This chain uses TRBV10-3 with TRBJ1-3; the match to TRBD1 covers 9 bases. This CDR3 has 16 amino acids. Germline V lookup: CDR1 ENHRY, CDR2 SYGVKD. The trim removed 5 bases at V and 3 bases at J, leaving 8 bases unmatched. CDR3 sequence: CAISRQGGEVGNTIYF. CDR3 nucleotides: TGTGCCATCAGTCGACAGGGGGGCGAAGTTGGAAACACCATATATTTT.